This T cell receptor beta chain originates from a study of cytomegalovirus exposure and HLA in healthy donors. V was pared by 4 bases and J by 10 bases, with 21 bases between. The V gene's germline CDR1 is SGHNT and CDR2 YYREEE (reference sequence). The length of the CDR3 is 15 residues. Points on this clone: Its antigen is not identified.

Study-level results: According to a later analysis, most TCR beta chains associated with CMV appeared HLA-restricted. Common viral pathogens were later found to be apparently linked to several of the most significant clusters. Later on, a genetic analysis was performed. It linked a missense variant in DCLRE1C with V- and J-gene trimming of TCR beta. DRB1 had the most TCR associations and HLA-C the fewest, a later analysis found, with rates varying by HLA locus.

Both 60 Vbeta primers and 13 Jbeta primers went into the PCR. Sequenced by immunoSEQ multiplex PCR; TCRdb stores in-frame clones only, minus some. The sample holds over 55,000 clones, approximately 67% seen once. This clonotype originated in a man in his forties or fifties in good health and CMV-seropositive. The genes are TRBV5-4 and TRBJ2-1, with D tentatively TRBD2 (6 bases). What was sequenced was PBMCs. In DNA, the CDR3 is TGTGCCAGCAGCCCGGAGGGACTGGGGTTAGGGGAGCAGTTCTTC. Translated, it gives CASSPEGLGLGEQFF.